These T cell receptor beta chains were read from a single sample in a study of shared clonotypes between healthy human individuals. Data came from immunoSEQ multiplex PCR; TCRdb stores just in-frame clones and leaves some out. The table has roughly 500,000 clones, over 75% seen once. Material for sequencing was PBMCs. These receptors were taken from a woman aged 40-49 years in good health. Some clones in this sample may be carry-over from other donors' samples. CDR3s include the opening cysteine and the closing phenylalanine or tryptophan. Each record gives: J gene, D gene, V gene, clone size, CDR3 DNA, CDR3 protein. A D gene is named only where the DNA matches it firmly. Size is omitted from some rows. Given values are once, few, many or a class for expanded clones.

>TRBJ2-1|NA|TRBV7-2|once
TGTGCCAGCAGCCCGGGGTCGTACCTAGAGTTCAGTGAGCAGTTCTTC
CASSPGSYLEFSEQFF
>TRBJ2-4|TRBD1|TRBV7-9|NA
TGTGCCAGCAGTCCCCGGGACAGGGAGGTCGTCAAAAACATTCAGTACTTC
CASSPRDREVVKNIQYF
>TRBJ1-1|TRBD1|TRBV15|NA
TGTGCCACCAGCAGTAGGGGGCCTATGAACACTGAAGCTTTCTTT
CATSSRGPMNTEAFF
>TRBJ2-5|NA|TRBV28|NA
TGTGCCAGCCTCTTGATTAAGGGGGTAGGGACCCAGTACTTC
CASLLIKGVGTQYF
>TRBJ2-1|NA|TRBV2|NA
TGTGCCAGCAGAGCCCCGGAATCGAATGAGCAGTTCTTC
CASRAPESNEQFF
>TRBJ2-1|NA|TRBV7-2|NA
TGTGCCAGCAGCTTAGTAGGTGGGAGCTCCTACAATGAGCAGTTCTTC
CASSLVGGSSYNEQFF
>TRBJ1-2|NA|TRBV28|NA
TGTGCCAGCAGCCCCGGGGATGGCTACTATGGCTACACCTTC
CASSPGDGYYGYTF
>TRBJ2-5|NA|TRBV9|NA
TGTGCCAGCAGCGCCGGACCCCTAGCACCCTCGGAGACCCAGTACTTC
CASSAGPLAPSETQYF
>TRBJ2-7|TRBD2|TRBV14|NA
TGTGCCAGCAGCTCCGGGACTAGGAATTACGAGCAGTACTTC
CASSSGTRNYEQYF
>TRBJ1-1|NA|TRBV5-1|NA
TGCGCCAGCAGCTTGGAGGCGAACACTGAAGCTTTCTTT
CASSLEANTEAFF
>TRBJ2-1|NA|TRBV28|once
TGTGCCAGCACCCATGGAAATGAGCAGTTCTTC
CASTHGNEQFF
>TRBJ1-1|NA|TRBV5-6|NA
TGTGCCAGCAGCTTTTCTCCGAACACTGAAGCTTTCTTT
CASSFSPNTEAFF
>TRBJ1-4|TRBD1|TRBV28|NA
TGTGCCAGCACCCGCGGGAGGGGGCGCGGGGATGAAAAACTGTTTTTT
CASTRGRGRGDEKLFF
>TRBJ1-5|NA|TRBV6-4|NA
TGTGCCAGCAAGGGGAGGCAGGGAGGTCGTCAGCCCCAGCATTTT
CASKGRQGGRQPQHF
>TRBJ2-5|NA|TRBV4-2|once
TGTGCCAGCAGCCCCAGGGCCCAAGAGACCCAGTACTTC
CASSPRAQETQYF
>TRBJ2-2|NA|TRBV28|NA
TGTGCCAGCAGTTCAAGCTACACCGGGGAGCTGTTTTTT
CASSSSYTGELFF
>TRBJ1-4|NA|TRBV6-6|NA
TGTGCCAGCAGCTACGGGGCCCGACCAACTAATGAAAAACTGTTTTTT
CASSYGARPTNEKLFF
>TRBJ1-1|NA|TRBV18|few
TGTGCCAGCTCACCGGTAAATCGGGGGGCTGCTTTCTTT
CASSPVNRGAAFF
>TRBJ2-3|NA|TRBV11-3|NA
TGTGCCAGCAGCGCGGGGCGCGGCACAGATACGCAGTATTTT
CASSAGRGTDTQYF
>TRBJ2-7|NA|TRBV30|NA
TGTGCCTGGAGGAGGGACACCTCCTACGAGCAGTACTTC
CAWRRDTSYEQYF
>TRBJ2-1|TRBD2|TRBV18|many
TGTGCCAGCTCACCGCTAGCGGGAGATGAGCAGTTCTTC
CASSPLAGDEQFF
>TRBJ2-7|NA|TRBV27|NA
TGTGCCAGCAGGCAGGGACTTTACTCCTACGAGCAGTACTTC
CASRQGLYSYEQYF
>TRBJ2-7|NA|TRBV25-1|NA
TGTGCCAGCAGTGATCCCGGTCCCTACGAGCAGTACTTC
CASSDPGPYEQYF
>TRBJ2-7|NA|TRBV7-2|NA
TGTGCCAGCAGCTTAGATAGTTTTGAGCAGTACTTC
CASSLDSFEQYF
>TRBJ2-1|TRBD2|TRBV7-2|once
TGTGCCAGCACCTTGGACCCGGGGACTAGCGGGAGATCCTACAATGAGCAGTTCTTC
CASTLDPGTSGRSYNEQFF
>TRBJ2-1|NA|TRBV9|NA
TGTGCCAGCAGCGTAGTTGGGACTGAGCAGTTCTTC
CASSVVGTEQFF
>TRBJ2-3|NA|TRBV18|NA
TGTGCCAGCTCACCCTCCAGGGTCGCAGATACGCAGTATTTT
CASSPSRVADTQYF
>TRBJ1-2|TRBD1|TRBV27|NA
TGTGCCAGCAGTTTATCGGGGGACAGGGTGATGTATGGCTACACCTTC
CASSLSGDRVMYGYTF
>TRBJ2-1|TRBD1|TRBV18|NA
TGTGCCAGCTCGGGAATACAGGGGGCCTCTTACAATGAGCAGTTCTTC
CASSGIQGASYNEQFF
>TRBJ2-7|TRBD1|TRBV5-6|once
TGTGCCAGCAGCTTGGCCCCAGGGGGCGAGCAGTACTTC
CASSLAPGGEQYF